This TCR beta chain comes out of a study of chemoradiotherapy in HPV16-positive cancers. V lost 4 bases and J lost 2, with 17 bases in between. Per the germline V gene, CDR1 is MNHNS and CDR2 is SASEGT. The CDR3 length is 16 residues. Profiled with immunoSEQ multiplex PCR; TCRdb holds only in-frame clones, not every one. The sample contains tens of thousands of clones, roughly nine tenths of which appear only once. Repeated repertoire sampling spanned the course of chemoradiotherapy. V gene TRBV6-1 combines with J gene TRBJ2-5, with D tentatively TRBD1 or TRBD2 (5 bases each). Sample: blood, taken from a patient who underwent chemoradiotherapy. This TCR came from a human donor with HPV-associated anogenital cancer. The CDR3 spells CASSGRVATRQETQYF. CDR3 sequence (DNA): TGTGCCAGCAGTGGCAGGGTAGCAACTAGACAAGAGACCCAGTACTTC.